One and the same sample provided the 7 T cell receptor beta chains below, sequenced in a study of T cell responses to AZD1222 COVID-19 vaccine. Generated by immunoSEQ multiplex PCR, the TCRdb table keeps only in-frame clones and is missing some. Of under 95,000 clones in the sample, approximately 91% were seen once. The sequenced sample was peripheral blood, obtained on day 0 of AZD1222 vaccination. These receptors originate from an adult in good health.

There are a few counts of this clone. This chain connects TRBV13 to TRBJ1-2; D is undetermined. The ends were cut back, 1 base at V and 0 bases at J, with 15 bases in the middle. The length of the CDR3 is 17 residues. From germline, CDR1 is PRHDT and CDR2 FYEKMQ (reference sequence). For the CDR3, the DNA is TGTGCCAGCAGCTTAGCCATTGGGCCCTCAGCTAACTATGGCTACACCTTC. Its protein product is CASSLAIGPSANYGYTF.

The chain recombines TRBV2 with TRBJ1-4; tentatively, D is TRBD1 (5 bases). The CDR3 length is 15 residues. Looked up from germline, CDR1 is SNHLY and CDR2 is FYNNEI. V was pared by 5 bases and J by 5 bases, with 15 bases between. Written as DNA, the CDR3 is TGTGCCAGCAGTCACCCCAGGGAGACAAATGAAAAACTGTTTTTT. Encoded protein: CASSHPRETNEKLFF.

The J gene is TRBJ2-4, the V gene TRBV5-1, with a weak D call TRBD1 (6 bases). V was pared by 4 bases and J by 5 bases, with 10 bases between. This CDR3 contains 13 residues. Germline lookup yields CDR1 SGHRS and CDR2 YFSETQ. The CDR3 here is CASSIGQQNIQYF. The CDR3 DNA follows: TGCGCCAGCAGCATTGGACAGCAAAACATTCAGTACTTC.

This rearrangement joins TRBV5-4 to TRBJ1-1; the match to TRBD1 covers 9 bases. The CDR3 has 16 residues. Looked up from germline, CDR1 is SGHNT and CDR2 is YYREEE (reference sequence). J lost 7 bases, V lost 4 bases, and 14 bases had no gene match. The CDR3 sequence is CASSLTGGAGGFEAFF. The CDR3 DNA sequence: TGTGCCAGCAGCCTTACAGGGGGCGCGGGTGGTTTTGAAGCTTTCTTT.

The V gene is TRBV18, the J gene TRBJ2-2; D might be TRBD1 (5 bases). This CDR3 has 14 amino acids. V shed 1 base and J shed 6 bases, with 9 bases lying between them. Germline CDR1 and CDR2: KGHSH and LQKENI. The CDR3 DNA reads TGTGCCAGCTCACCACAGGGGTATGCCGGGGAGCTGTTTTTT. This codes for CASSPQGYAGELFF. Using reference TRBV18 and TRBJ2-2 for the parts outside the CDR3, the full variable domain is NAGVMQNPRHLVRRRGQEARLRCSPMKGHSHVYWYRQLPEEGLKFMVYLQKENIIDESGMPKERFSAEFPKEGPSILRIQQVVRGDSAAYFCASSPQGYAGELFFGEGSRLTVL.

The rearrangement links TRBV27 to TRBJ2-6, with a possible D match to TRBD1 (6 bases). The CDR3 covers 16 residues. Germline V gene sequence: CDR1 MNHEY, CDR2 SMNVEV (reference sequence). V was cut by 4 bases and J by 0 bases, with 10 bases left in between. The CDR3 DNA reads as TGTGCCAGCAGTTCTGCCAGGGGCTCTGGGGCCAACGTCCTGACTTTC. Protein product: CASSSARGSGANVLTF.

V usage is TRBV7-2 and J usage is TRBJ2-7; D is unresolved. Germline V CDR1 and CDR2: SGHTA, FQGNSA. This CDR3 spans 14 amino acids. V was cut by 1 base and J by 4 bases, with 11 bases left in between. This CDR3 is CASSLGTLVYEQYF. CDR3 in DNA: TGTGCCAGCAGCTTAGGTACACTCGTTTACGAGCAGTACTTC. Variable domain in full (rest from reference TRBV7-2 and TRBJ2-7): GAGVSQSPSNKVTEKGKDVELRCDPISGHTALYWYRQSLGQGLEFLIYFQGNSAPDKSGLPSDRFSAERTGGSVSTLTIQRTQQEDSAVYLCASSLGTLVYEQYFGPGTRLTVT.